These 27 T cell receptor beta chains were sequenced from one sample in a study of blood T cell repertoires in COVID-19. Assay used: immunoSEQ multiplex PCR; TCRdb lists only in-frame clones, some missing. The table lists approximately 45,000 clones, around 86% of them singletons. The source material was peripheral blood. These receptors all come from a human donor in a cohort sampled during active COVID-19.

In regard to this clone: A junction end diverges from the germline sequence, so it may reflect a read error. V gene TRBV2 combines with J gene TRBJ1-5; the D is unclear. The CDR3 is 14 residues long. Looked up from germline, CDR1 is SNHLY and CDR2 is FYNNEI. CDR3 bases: TGTGCCAGCAGTGGAGCGGCTAGCAATCGGCCCCAGCATTTT. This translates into CASSGAASNRPQHF.

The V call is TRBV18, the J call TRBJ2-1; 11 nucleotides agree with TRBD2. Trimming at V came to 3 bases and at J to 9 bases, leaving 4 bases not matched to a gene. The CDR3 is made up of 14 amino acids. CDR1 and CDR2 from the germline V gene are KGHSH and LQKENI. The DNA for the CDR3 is TGTGCCAGCTCACCGGGACTAGCGGCCGCTGAGCAGTTCTTC. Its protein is CASSPGLAAAEQFF. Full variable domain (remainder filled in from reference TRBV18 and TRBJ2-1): NAGVMQNPRHLVRRRGQEARLRCSPMKGHSHVYWYRQLPEEGLKFMVYLQKENIIDESGMPKERFSAEFPKEGPSILRIQQVVRGDSAAYFCASSPGLAAAEQFFGPGTRLTVL.

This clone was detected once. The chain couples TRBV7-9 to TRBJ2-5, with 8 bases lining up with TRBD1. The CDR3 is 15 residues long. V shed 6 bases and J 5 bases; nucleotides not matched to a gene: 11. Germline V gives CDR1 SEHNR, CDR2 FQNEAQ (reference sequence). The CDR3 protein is CASSYYQGAGETQYF. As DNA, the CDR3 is TGTGCCAGCAGTTACTACCAGGGGGCCGGGGAGACCCAGTACTTC.

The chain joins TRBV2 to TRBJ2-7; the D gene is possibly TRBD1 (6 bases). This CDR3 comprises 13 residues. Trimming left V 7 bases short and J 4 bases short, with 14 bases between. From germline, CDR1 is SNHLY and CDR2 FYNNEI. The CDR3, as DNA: TGTGCCAGCACCCGGACAGCCTGGTACGAGCAGTACTTC. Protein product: CASTRTAWYEQYF.

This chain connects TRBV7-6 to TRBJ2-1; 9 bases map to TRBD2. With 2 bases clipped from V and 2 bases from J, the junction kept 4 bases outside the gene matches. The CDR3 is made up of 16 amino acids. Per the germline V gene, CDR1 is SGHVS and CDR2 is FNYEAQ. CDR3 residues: CASSLRSSGTYNEQFF. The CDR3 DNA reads TGTGCCAGCAGCTTAAGGTCTAGCGGGACCTACAATGAGCAGTTCTTC.

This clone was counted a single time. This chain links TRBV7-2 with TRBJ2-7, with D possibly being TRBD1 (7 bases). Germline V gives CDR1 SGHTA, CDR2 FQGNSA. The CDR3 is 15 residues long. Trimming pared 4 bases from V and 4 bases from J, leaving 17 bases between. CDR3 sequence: CASSSNDRAGYEQYF. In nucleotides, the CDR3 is TGTGCCAGCAGCTCCAACGACAGGGCGGGATACGAGCAGTACTTC.

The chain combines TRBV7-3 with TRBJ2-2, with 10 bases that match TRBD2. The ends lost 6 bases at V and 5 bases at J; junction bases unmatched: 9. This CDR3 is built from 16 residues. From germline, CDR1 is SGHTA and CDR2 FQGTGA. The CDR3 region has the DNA TGTGCCAGCAGGGGAGGAGCTAGCGGGAGTACCGGGGAGCTGTTTTTT. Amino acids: CASRGGASGSTGELFF.

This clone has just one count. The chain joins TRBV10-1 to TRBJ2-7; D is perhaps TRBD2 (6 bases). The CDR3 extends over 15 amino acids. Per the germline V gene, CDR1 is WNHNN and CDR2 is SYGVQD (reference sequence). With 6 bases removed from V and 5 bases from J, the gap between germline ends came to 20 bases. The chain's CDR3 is CASRNRASGVHEQYF. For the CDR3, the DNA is TGCGCCAGCAGGAACAGAGCGTCGGGAGTGCACGAGCAGTACTTC.

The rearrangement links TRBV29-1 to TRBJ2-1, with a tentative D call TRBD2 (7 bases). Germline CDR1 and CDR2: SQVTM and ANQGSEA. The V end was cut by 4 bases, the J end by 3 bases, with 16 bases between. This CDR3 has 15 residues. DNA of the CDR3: TGCAGCGTTGCGGGGGCGGGAGTCAGCTACAATGAGCAGTTCTTC. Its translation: CSVAGAGVSYNEQFF.

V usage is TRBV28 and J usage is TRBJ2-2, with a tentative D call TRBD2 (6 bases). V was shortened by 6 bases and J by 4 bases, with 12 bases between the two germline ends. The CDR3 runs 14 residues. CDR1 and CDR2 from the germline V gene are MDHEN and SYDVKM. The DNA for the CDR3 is TGTGCCAGCAGGGTCGGGGGAGGCACCGGGGAGCTGTTTTTT. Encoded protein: CASRVGGGTGELFF. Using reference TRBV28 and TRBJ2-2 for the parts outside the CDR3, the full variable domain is DVKVTQSSRYLVKRTGEKVFLECVQDMDHENMFWYRQDPGLGLRLIYFSYDVKMKEKGDIPEGYSVSREKKERFSLILESASTNQTSMYLCASRVGGGTGELFFGEGSRLTVL.

CDR3 loop: CASSIRGEQYF. The CDR3 coding sequence is TGTGCCAGTAGTATCAGGGGAGAGCAGTACTTC. The gene calls are TRBV19 and TRBJ2-7, with TRBD1 as a possible D gene (6 bases). The V end was cut by 3 bases, the J end by 7 bases, with 7 bases between. The CDR3 contains 11 residues. Germline V gene data show CDR1 as LNHDA and CDR2 as SQIVND (reference sequence).

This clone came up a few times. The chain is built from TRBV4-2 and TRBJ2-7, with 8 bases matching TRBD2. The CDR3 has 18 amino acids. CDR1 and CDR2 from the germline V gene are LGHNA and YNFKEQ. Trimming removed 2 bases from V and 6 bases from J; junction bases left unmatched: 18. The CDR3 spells CASSQPSGPSGSFGEQYF. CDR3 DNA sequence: TGTGCCAGCAGCCAACCGTCTGGACCGAGCGGGAGTTTTGGCGAGCAGTACTTC.

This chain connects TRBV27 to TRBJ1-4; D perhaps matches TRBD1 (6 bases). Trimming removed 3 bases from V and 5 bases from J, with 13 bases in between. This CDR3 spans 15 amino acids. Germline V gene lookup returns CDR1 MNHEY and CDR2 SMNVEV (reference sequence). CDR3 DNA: TGTGCCAGCAGTTTTACGACAGGCTTGAATGAAAAACTGTTTTTT. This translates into CASSFTTGLNEKLFF.

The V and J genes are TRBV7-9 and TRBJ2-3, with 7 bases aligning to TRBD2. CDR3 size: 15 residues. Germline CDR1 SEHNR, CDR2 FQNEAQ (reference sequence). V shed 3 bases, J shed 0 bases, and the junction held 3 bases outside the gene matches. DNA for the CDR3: TGTGCCAGCAGCTTTTCAGCGGGAAGCACAGATACGCAGTATTTT. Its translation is CASSFSAGSTDTQYF.

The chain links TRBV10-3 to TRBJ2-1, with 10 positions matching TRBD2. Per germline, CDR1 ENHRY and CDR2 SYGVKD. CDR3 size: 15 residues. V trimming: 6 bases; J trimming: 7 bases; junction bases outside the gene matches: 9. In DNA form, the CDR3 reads TGTGCCATCAGCGCCTTTAGCGGGAGGAAAAATGAGCAGTTCTTC. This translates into CAISAFSGRKNEQFF.

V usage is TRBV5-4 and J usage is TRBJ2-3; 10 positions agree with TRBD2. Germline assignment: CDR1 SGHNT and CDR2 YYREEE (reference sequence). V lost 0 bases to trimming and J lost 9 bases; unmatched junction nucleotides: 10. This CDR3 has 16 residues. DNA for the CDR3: TGTGCCAGCAGCTTGGATCCTAGCGGGGGATTACCCACGCAGTATTTT. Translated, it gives CASSLDPSGGLPTQYF.

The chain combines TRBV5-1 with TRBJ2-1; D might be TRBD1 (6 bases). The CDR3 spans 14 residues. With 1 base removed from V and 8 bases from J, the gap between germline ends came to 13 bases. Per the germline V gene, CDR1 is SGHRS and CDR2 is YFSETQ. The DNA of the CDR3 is TGCGCCAGCAGCTTGACAGGGATTGACCATGAGCAGTTCTTC. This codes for CASSLTGIDHEQFF.

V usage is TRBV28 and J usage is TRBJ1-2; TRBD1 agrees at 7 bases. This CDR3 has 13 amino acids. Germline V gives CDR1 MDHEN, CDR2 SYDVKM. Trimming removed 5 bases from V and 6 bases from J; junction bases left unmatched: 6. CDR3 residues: CASSLPGGDGYTF. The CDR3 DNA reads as TGTGCCAGCAGTCTTCCAGGGGGAGATGGCTACACCTTC.

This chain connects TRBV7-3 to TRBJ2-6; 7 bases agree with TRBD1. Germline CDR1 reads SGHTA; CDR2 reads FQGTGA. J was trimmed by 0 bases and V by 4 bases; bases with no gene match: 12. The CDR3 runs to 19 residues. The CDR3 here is CASSSRHEQGYSGANVLTF. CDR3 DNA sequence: TGTGCCAGCAGCTCCCGCCACGAACAGGGGTACTCTGGGGCCAACGTCCTGACTTTC.

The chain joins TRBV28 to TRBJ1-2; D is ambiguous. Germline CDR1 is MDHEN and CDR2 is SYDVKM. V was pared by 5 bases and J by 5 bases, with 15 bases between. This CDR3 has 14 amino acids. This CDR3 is CASSQQRGLYGYTF. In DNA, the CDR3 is TGTGCCAGCAGTCAACAGCGGGGTCTGTATGGCTACACCTTC.

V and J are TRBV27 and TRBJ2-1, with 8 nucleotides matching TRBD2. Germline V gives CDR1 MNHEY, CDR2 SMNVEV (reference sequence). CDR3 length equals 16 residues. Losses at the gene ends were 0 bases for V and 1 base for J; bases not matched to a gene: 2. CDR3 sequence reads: CASSLSGTSSYNEQFF. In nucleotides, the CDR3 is TGTGCCAGCAGTTTATCGGGGACTAGTTCCTACAATGAGCAGTTCTTC.

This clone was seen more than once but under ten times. CDR3: CASSSVGELFF. DNA of the CDR3: TGCGCCAGCAGCAGCGTCGGGGAGCTGTTTTTT. The genes are TRBV5-1 and TRBJ2-2; D unclear. Trimming left V 4 bases short and J 7 bases short, with 5 bases between. The germline CDR1 and CDR2 sequences are SGHRS and YFSETQ. The CDR3 loop spans 11 amino acids.

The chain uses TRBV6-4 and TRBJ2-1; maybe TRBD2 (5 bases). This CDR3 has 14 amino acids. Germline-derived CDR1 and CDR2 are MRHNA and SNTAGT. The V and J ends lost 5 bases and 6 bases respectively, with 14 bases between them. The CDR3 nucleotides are TGTGCCAGCAGTCCTTTCAGCCTAGCCAATGAGCAGTTCTTC. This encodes CASSPFSLANEQFF.

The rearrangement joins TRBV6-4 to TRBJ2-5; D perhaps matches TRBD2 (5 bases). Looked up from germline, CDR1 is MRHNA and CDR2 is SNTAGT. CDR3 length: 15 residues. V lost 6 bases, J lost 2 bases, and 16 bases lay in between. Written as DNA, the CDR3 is TGTGCCAGCAGAGTCAAACTAGTCTTACAAGAGACCCAGTACTTC. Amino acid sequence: CASRVKLVLQETQYF.

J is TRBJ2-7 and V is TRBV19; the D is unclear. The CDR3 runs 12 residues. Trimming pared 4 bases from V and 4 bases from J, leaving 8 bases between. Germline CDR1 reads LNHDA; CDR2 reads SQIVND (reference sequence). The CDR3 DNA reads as TGTGCCAGTAGTAGACGAGGTTACGAGCAGTACTTC. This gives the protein CASSRRGYEQYF.

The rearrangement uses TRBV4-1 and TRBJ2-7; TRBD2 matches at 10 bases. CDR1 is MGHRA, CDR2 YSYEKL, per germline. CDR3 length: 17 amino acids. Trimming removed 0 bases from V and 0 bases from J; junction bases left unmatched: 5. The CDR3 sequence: CASSQDLTSGTSYEQYF. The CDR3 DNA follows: TGCGCCAGCAGCCAAGATCTCACTAGCGGGACCTCCTACGAGCAGTACTTC.

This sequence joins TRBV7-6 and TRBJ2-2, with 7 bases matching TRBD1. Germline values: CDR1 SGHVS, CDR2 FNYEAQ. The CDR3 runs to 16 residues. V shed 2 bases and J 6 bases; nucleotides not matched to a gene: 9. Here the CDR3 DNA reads TGTGCCAGCAGCTTACAGCCAGAAGGACAGGCCGGGGAGCTGTTTTTT. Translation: CASSLQPEGQAGELFF. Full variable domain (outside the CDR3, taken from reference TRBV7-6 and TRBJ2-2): GAGVSQSPRYKVTKRGQDVALRCDPISGHVSLYWYRQALGQGPEFLTYFNYEAQQDKSGLPNDRFSAERPEGSISTLTIQRTEQRDSAMYRCASSLQPEGQAGELFFGEGSRLTVL.